These T cell receptor beta chains were read from a single sample in a study of cytomegalovirus exposure and HLA in healthy donors. Measured with immunoSEQ multiplex PCR; TCRdb has only the in-frame clones, and not every one. The sample carries about 140,000 clones, 80% recorded once. Sequencing used PBMCs. Receptor source: a male donor in good health and CMV-seronegative. Both conserved end residues are part of each CDR3. The order of the fields is V gene, J gene, D gene, CDR3 protein. D genes are given only for firm matches.

>TRBV5-4|TRBJ1-4|.
CASSFQTGDEKLFF
>TRBV11-2|TRBJ2-5|TRBD2
CASRVAGFLQETQYF
>TRBV19|TRBJ2-7|TRBD1
CASTPSRTGGKGEQYF
>TRBV7-2|TRBJ1-1|TRBD1
CASSLGQGAEAFF
>TRBV6-5|TRBJ1-1|.
CASSLGHQLEAFF
>TRBV19|TRBJ2-3|.
CASSIGSRGTDTQYF
>TRBV5-1|TRBJ2-2|.
CASRIGDTGELFF
>TRBV29-1|TRBJ2-1|TRBD1
CSVGTGGYNEQFF
>TRBV19|TRBJ2-7|TRBD1
CASSPMGQSYEQYF
>TRBV7-3|TRBJ2-2|.
CASSPGTGKGLNTGELFF
>TRBV6-5|TRBJ1-1|.
CASSQQGNTEAFF
>TRBV9|TRBJ2-5|TRBD2
CASSVGTLAGGQETQYF
>TRBV6-6|TRBJ1-2|.
CASSYSTDNYGYIF
>TRBV4-2|TRBJ1-5|TRBD1
CASSQILTGGSDQPQHF